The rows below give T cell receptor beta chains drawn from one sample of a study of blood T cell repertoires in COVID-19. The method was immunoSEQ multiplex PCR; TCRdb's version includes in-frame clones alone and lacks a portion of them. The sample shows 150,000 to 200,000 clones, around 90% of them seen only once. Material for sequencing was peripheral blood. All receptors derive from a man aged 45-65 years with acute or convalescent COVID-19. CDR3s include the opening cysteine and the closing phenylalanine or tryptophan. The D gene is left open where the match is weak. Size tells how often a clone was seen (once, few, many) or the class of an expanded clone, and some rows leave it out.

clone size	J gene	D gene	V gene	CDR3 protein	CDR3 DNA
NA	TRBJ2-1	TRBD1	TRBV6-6	CASSYSMGQGYNEQFF	TGTGCCAGCAGTTACTCTATGGGACAGGGATACAATGAGCAGTTCTTC
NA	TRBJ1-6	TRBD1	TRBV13	CASSILGTGDSPLHF	TGTGCCAGCAGCATTCTTGGGACAGGCGACTCACCCCTCCACTTT
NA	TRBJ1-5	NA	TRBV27	CASSDGVLRPQHF	TGTGCCAGCAGTGACGGGGTGCTCAGGCCCCAGCATTTT
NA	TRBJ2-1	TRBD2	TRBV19	CASSPRTSPNHEQFF	TGTGCCAGTAGTCCTCGGACTAGCCCCAACCATGAGCAGTTCTTC
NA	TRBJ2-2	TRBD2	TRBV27	CASISAGGRVGTGELFF	TGTGCCAGCATATCTGCGGGGGGCAGGGTGGGCACCGGGGAGCTGTTTTTT
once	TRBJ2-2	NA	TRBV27	CASSLTRGRDTGELFF	TGTGCCAGCAGTTTAACACGGGGTCGGGACACCGGGGAGCTGTTTTTT
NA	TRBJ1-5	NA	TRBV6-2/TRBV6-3	CASSYRGDSNQPQHF	TGTGCCAGCAGTTACAGGGGTGATAGCAATCAGCCCCAGCATTTT
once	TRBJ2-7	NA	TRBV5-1	CASSLNERALYEQYF	TGCGCCAGCAGCTTGAATGAGCGGGCCCTTTACGAGCAGTACTTC
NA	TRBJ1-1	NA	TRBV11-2	CASSRVRRPTGNTEAFF	TGTGCCAGCAGCCGGGTGCGTCGCCCGACGGGGAACACTGAAGCTTTCTTT
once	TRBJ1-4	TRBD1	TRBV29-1	CSVAGGNEKLFF	TGCAGCGTTGCAGGGGGGAATGAAAAACTGTTTTTT
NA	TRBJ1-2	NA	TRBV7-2	CASSPGREGGGYTF	TGTGCCAGCAGCCCTGGAAGGGAGGGTGGTGGCTACACCTTC
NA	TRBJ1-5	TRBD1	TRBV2	CASSEARQGLSNQPQHF	TGTGCCAGCAGTGAAGCGAGACAGGGATTGAGCAATCAGCCCCAGCATTTT
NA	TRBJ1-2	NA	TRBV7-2	CASIQGTPFNYAFGYTF	TGTGCCAGCATCCAGGGGACCCCCTTTAACTATGCTTTCGGCTACACCTTC
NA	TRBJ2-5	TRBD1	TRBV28	CASTPPGQGWETQYF	TGTGCCAGCACCCCACCGGGACAGGGCTGGGAGACCCAGTACTTC
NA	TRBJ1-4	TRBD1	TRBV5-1	CASSLGQGAGEKLFF	TGCGCCAGCAGCTTGGGACAGGGGGCTGGTGAAAAACTGTTTTTT
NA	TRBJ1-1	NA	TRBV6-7	CASSYGLQGFGTEAFF	TGTGCCAGCAGTTACGGATTACAGGGTTTTGGCACTGAAGCTTTCTTT
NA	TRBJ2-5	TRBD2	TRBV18	CASSPASGGQETQYF	TGTGCCAGCTCACCGGCGAGCGGGGGCCAAGAGACCCAGTACTTC
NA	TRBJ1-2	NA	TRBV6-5	CASSSWSYGYTF	TGTGCCAGCAGTAGCTGGTCCTATGGCTACACCTTC
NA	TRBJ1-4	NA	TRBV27	CASSLVKDNGEKLFF	TGTGCCAGCAGTTTAGTTAAAGACAACGGCGAAAAACTGTTTTTT
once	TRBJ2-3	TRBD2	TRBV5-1	CASSLGTSMDTQYF	TGCGCCAGCAGCTTGGGGACTAGTATGGATACGCAGTATTTT
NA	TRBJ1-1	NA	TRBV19	CASTPRRAINVAFF	TGTGCCAGTACTCCTCGGAGGGCCATTAACGTAGCTTTCTTT
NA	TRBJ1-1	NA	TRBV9	CASSPGGRMVANTEAFF	TGTGCCAGCAGTCCGGGAGGGAGGATGGTGGCGAACACTGAAGCTTTCTTT